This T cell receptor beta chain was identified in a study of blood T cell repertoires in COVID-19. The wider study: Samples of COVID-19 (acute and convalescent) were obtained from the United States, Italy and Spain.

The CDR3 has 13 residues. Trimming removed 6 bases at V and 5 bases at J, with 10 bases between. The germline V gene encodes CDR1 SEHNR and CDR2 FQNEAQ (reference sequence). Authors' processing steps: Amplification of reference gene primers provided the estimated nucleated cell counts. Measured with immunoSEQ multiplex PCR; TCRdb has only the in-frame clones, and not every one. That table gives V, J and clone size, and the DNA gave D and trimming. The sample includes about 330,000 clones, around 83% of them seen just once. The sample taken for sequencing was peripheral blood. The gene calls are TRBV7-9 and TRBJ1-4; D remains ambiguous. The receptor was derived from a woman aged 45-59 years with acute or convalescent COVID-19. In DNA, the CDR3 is TGTGCCAGCAGTTCCGCGGGGAATGAAAAACTGTTTTTT. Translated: CASSSAGNEKLFF. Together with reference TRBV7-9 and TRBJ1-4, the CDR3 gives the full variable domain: DTGVSQNPRHKITKRGQNVTFRCDPISEHNRLYWYRQTLGQGPEFLTYFQNEAQLEKSRLLSDRFSAERPKGSFSTLEIQRTEQGDSAMYLCASSSAGNEKLFFGSGTQLSVL.